The 12 T cell receptor beta chains below all came from one sample that was sequenced in a study of regulatory T cells in long-lasting Graves disease. According to the study, TCR beta libraries were built with iRepertoire HTBI primers and CDR3-region Arm-PCR. TCRdb analysed the multiplex PCR reads with MiXCR anew, one entry per CDR3 protein. In the table there are about 310,000 distinct CDR3 sequences, roughly a fifth of which are singletons. Time point noted: persistent/refractory GD, antithyroid drugs over 5 years with positive TRAb. The TCR library used RNA extracted from PBMCs. Sequencing used peripheral blood mononuclear cells (PBMCs), obtained when the disease was refractory, from a patient treated with antithyroid drugs. The receptors were sampled from a female donor with Graves disease.

This clonotype was picked up a small number of times. The chain links TRBV5-5 to TRBJ1-3; D uncertain. The V end lost 4 bases, the J end lost 4 bases, and 18 bases lay between the germline ends. Germline V CDR1 and CDR2: SGHKS, YYEKEE (reference sequence). This CDR3 is built from 16 residues. CDR3 in amino acids: CASSRRFRRQGNTIYF. The CDR3 region has the DNA TGTGCCAGCAGCCGGAGGTTTCGTCGGCAGGGAAACACCATATATTTT.

The CDR3 region is CASRLVGELFF. The DNA for the CDR3 is TGTGCCAGCAGACTTGTGGGGGAGCTGTTTTTT. This chain links TRBV28 with TRBJ2-2, with no clear D. There are 11 residues in the CDR3. The germline gives CDR1 MDHEN, CDR2 SYDVKM. V shed 6 bases and J shed 8 bases, with 7 bases lying between them.

This rearrangement joins TRBV27 to TRBJ1-3; 7 bases are a match to TRBD1. There are 15 residues in the CDR3. Germline trimming cut 5 bases from V and 5 bases from J; bases unmatched to any gene: 9. In germline, CDR1 is MNHEY, CDR2 SMNVEV (reference sequence). DNA for the CDR3: TGTGCCAGCAGTCCGACCCGGGACAGACGAAACACCATATATTTT. Translated, it gives CASSPTRDRRNTIYF.

This clonotype was observed a handful of times. V usage is TRBV11-2 and J usage is TRBJ2-5; 7 positions agree with TRBD2. The CDR3 consists of 18 residues. V was pared by 5 bases and J by 3 bases, with 18 bases of the junction left unmatched. Germline CDR1 reads SGHAT; CDR2 reads FQNNGV. In DNA, the CDR3 is TGTGCCAGCAGCCATACCCGGGGACGAGCGGGAACGAAAGAGACCCAGTACTTC. Translated: CASSHTRGRAGTKETQYF.

This clonotype has more than one count but fewer than ten. The rearrangement links TRBV7-9 to TRBJ1-2; the D gene is possibly TRBD1 (5 bases). The CDR3 totals 15 residues. Germline CDR1 is SEHNR and CDR2 is FQNEAQ (reference sequence). V was shortened by 0 bases and J by 9 bases, with 17 bases between the two germline ends. CDR3 coding DNA: TGTGCCAGCAGCTTAGCCCAGACAGCTCTATGGAGCTACACCTTC. Its translation is CASSLAQTALWSYTF.

The V call is TRBV12-3 or TRBV12-4, the J call TRBJ1-5, with D perhaps TRBD1 (5 bases). V lost 2 bases to trimming and J lost 4 bases, with 9 bases between them. The CDR3 runs to 14 residues. The CDR3 spells CASSLSQGNQPQHF. In DNA, the CDR3 is TGTGCCAGCAGTTTATCCCAGGGAAATCAGCCCCAGCATTTT.

The chain is built from TRBV12-3 or TRBV12-4 and TRBJ2-5, with D uncertain. This CDR3 comprises 16 residues. The V end lost 6 bases, the J end lost 1 base, and 18 bases lay between the germline ends. The CDR3 here is CASRRIVWGTQETQYF. The CDR3 DNA reads TGTGCCAGCAGACGCATCGTGTGGGGAACCCAAGAGACCCAGTACTTC.

There are many counts of this clonotype. V and J are TRBV6-7 and TRBJ1-5, with a tentative D call TRBD1 (5 bases). TRBV6-7 is placed among ORFs of uncertain function. This CDR3 has 16 amino acids. The V end was cut by 4 bases, the J end by 7 bases, with 20 bases between. The CDR3 spells CASSFRRRVRDQPQHF. The CDR3 bases are TGTGCCAGCAGTTTCCGAAGACGGGTGAGGGACCAGCCCCAGCATTTT.

The table lists this clonotype with a few counts. The gene calls are TRBV4-2 and TRBJ2-7; 8 nucleotides align to TRBD2. Trimming cost V 4 bases and J 3 bases; bases outside gene matches: 8. The length of the CDR3 is 15 residues. CDR1 is LGHNA, CDR2 YNFKEQ, per germline. The CDR3 spells CASSLQTSGDYEQYF. Here the CDR3 DNA reads TGTGCCAGCAGCCTACAAACTAGCGGCGACTACGAGCAGTACTTC.

At least ten counts were recorded for this clonotype. The chain employs TRBV28 and TRBJ2-2, with 9 bases aligning to TRBD2. The CDR3 is made up of 17 amino acids. The trim removed 5 bases at V and 3 bases at J, leaving 10 bases unmatched. Germline loops: CDR1 MDHEN, CDR2 SYDVKM. The CDR3 here is CASSGQSSGVYTGELFF. CDR3 bases: TGTGCCAGCAGTGGTCAATCTAGCGGGGTTTACACCGGGGAGCTGTTTTTT. The complete variable domain, with remaining parts taken from reference TRBV28 and TRBJ2-2, reads DVKVTQSSRYLVKRTGEKVFLECVQDMDHENMFWYRQDPGLGLRLIYFSYDVKMKEKGDIPEGYSVSREKKERFSLILESASTNQTSMYLCASSGQSSGVYTGELFFGEGSRLTVL.

This clonotype was seen a handful of times. This chain uses TRBV19 with TRBJ2-2; the D gene is possibly TRBD2 (6 bases). The germline V gene has CDR1 LNHDA and CDR2 SQIVND (reference sequence). Trimming left V 3 bases short and J 5 bases short, with 19 bases between. The CDR3 loop spans 17 amino acids. The CDR3 DNA follows: TGTGCCAGTAGTATCGGGGAGCGGGTTAAACGGACCGGGGAGCTGTTTTTT. The encoded protein is CASSIGERVKRTGELFF.

This clonotype has a count of ten or more. J is TRBJ1-1 and V is TRBV28; D is ambiguous. Deletions cut 6 bases from V and 1 base from J, with 9 bases between. The germline gives CDR1 MDHEN, CDR2 SYDVKM. The CDR3 is 13 residues long. This CDR3 reads CASSLVGNTEAFF. CDR3 nucleotides: TGTGCCAGCAGCTTGGTCGGGAACACTGAAGCTTTCTTT.